A single sample gave rise to the 2 T cell receptor beta chains below, sequenced in a study of identical twins. MiXCR was run by TCRdb on the 5' RACE reads, yielding one entry per CDR3 protein. This table has hundreds of thousands of distinct CDR3 sequences, approximately 18% appearing once. These records were also assigned to another study, of T cells expressing NK-cell markers.

The sequenced material came from PBMCs. These receptors came from a woman between 18 and 29 years old in good health.

This clonotype was observed a handful of times. V is TRBV3-1 and J is TRBJ2-7; maybe TRBD1 (6 bases). Germline V gene data show CDR1 as LGHDT and CDR2 as YNNKEL (reference sequence). The ends were cut back, 5 bases at V and 3 bases at J, with 11 bases in the middle. This CDR3 spans 13 amino acids. The CDR3: CASSRDIFYEQYF. CDR3 DNA: TGTGCCAGCAGCAGGGACATCTTCTACGAGCAGTACTTC.

This clonotype was observed a few times. The chain has TRBV30 and TRBJ2-6; TRBD1 matches at 7 bases. V shed 7 bases and J 2 bases; nucleotides not matched to a gene: 2. Germline V gene data show CDR1 as GTSNPN and CDR2 as SVGIG (reference sequence). The length of the CDR3 is 13 residues. Written as DNA, the CDR3 is TGTGCCTCCGACAGGGCTGGGGCCAACGTCCTGACTTTC. This codes for CASDRAGANVLTF. The full variable domain, with the rest looked up from reference TRBV30 and TRBJ2-6, is SQTIHQWPATLVQPVGSPLSLECTVEGTSNPNLYWYRQAAGRGLQLLFYSVGIGQISSEVPQNLSASRPQDRQFILSSKKLLLSDSGFYLCASDRAGANVLTFGAGSRLTVL.